This T cell receptor (beta chain) was retrieved from a study of blood T cell repertoires in COVID-19. Study-level background: The United States, Italy and Spain provided the acute and convalescent COVID-19 samples. T cells, B-cell-depleted T cells, or PBMCs provided the cDNA or gDNA that served as material.

Original processing methods: Using reference gene primer amplification, nucleated cell counts were estimated. The data were produced by immunoSEQ multiplex PCR, yet TCRdb's version contains in-frame clones alone and is incomplete. D and trimming come from the DNA, and the V and J calls and clone size come from that table. The sample lists about 50,000 clones, roughly 87% occurring once. This clone was recorded a few times. The germline gives CDR1 MNHNY, CDR2 SVGAGI (reference sequence). The CDR3 extends over 13 amino acids. Trimming left V 5 bases short and J 0 bases short, with 7 bases between. The gene calls are TRBV6-6 and TRBJ2-5, with D hard to call. The sample taken for sequencing was peripheral blood. The receptor comes from a man aged 50-60 years with active COVID-19. This chain's CDR3 is CASSPRYQETQYF. DNA of the CDR3: TGTGCCAGCAGTCCCCGGTACCAAGAGACCCAGTACTTC.